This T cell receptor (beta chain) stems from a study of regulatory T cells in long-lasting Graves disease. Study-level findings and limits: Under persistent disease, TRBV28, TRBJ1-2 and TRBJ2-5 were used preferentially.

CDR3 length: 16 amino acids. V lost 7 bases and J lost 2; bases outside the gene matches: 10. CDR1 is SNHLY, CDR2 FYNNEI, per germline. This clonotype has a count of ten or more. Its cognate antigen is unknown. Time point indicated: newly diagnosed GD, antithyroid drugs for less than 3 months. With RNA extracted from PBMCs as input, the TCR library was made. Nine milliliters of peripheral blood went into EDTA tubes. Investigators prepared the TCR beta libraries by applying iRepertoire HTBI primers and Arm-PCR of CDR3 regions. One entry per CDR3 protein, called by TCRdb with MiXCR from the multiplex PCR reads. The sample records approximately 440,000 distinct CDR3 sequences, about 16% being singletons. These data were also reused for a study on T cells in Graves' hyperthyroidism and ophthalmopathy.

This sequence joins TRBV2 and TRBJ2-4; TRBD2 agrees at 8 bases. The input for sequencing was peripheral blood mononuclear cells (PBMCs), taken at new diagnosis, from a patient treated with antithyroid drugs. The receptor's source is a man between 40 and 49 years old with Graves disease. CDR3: CASTPVTSGSKNIQYF. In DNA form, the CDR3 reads TGTGCCAGCACCCCTGTAACTAGCGGATCCAAAAACATTCAGTACTTC.